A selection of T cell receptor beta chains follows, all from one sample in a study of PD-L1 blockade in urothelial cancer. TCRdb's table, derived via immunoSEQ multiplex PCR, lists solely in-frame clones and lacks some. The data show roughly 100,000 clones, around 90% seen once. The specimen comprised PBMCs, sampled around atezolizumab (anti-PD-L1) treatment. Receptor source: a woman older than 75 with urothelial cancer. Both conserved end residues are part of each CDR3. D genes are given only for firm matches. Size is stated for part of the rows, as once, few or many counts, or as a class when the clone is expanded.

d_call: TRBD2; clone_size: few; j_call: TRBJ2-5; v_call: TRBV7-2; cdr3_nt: TGTGCCAGCAGCTTAGCGGGAGGGCGGGAGACCCAGTACTTC; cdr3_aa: CASSLAGGRETQYF
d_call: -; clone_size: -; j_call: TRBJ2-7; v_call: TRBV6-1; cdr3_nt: TGTGCCAGCAGTGAAGTACAGGTAATGTACGAGCAGTACTTC; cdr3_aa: CASSEVQVMYEQYF
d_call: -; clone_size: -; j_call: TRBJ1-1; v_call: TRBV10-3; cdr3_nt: TGTGCCATCAGCACACAGGGAACACAAACTGAAGCTTTCTTT; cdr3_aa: CAISTQGTQTEAFF
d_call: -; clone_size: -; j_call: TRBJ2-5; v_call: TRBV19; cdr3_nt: TGTGCCAGTAGTCAAGGGACTTTTACCCAAGAGACCCAGTACTTC; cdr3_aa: CASSQGTFTQETQYF
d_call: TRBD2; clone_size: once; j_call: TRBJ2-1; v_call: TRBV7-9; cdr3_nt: TGTGCCAGCAGCCCCGTCCCGGGACTAGCGGGAGGGCCCAATGAGCAGTTCTTC; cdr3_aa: CASSPVPGLAGGPNEQFF
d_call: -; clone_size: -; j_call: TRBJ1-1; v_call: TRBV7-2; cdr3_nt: TGTGCCAGCAGCTTAGGACTTGGGAACACTGAAGCTTTCTTT; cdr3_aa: CASSLGLGNTEAFF
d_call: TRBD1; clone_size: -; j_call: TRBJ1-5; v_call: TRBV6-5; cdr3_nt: TGTGCCAGCAGTTTGGACAGGAATCAGCCCCAGCATTTT; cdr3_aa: CASSLDRNQPQHF
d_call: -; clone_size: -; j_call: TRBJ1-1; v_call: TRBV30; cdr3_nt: TGTGCCTGGTCTACAGCGAACACTGAAGCTTTCTTT; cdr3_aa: CAWSTANTEAFF
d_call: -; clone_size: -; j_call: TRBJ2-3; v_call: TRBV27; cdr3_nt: TGTGCCAGCAGTTTCCCCCTGGGGGGGCGGGAGTGGGGCACAGATACGCAGTATTTT; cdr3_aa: CASSFPLGGREWGTDTQYF
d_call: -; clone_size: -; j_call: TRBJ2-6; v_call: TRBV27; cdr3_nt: TGTGCCAGCCGGAGGGGTGCTGGGGCCAACGTCCTGACTTTC; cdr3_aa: CASRRGAGANVLTF
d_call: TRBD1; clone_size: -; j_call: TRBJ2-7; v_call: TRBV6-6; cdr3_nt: TGTGCCAGCAGCGGGACAGGGGACGAGCAGTACTTC; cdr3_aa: CASSGTGDEQYF
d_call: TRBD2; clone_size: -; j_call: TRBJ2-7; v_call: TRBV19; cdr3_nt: TGTGCCAGTAGTGAGGCGGCTAGCGGGACATCCGAGCAGTACTTC; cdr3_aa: CASSEAASGTSEQYF
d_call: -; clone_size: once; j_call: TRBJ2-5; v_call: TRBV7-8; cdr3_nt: TGTGCCAGCAGCTTAGCCGCCACAGGGGGGGGCCAAGAGACCCAGTACTTC; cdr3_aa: CASSLAATGGGQETQYF
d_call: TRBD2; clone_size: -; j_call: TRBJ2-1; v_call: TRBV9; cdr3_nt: TGTGCCAGCAGCGTGTCACTAGCGGGGAGCTCCTACAATGAGCAGTTCTTC; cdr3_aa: CASSVSLAGSSYNEQFF